This TCR beta chain appears in the sequencing data of a study of Graves' ophthalmopathy and Graves' hyperthyroidism. Amplifying from RNA transcripts, the study obtained TCR beta CDR3 regions. HTBI primers served in a first-round RT-PCR, which a second-round multiplex PCR followed. From the multiplex PCR reads, TCRdb called clonotypes with MiXCR, one entry per CDR3 protein. The table lists some 750,000 distinct CDR3 sequences, roughly two fifths of them singletons. This CDR3 is 16 amino acids long. Germline V gene sequence: CDR1 KGHDR, CDR2 SFDVKD. The V and J ends lost 4 bases and 0 bases, in that order; junction bases with no gene match: 4.

This receptor was taken from an adult man with Graves' ophthalmopathy. The sample consisted of peripheral blood. The rearrangement joins TRBV24-1 to TRBJ2-2, with TRBD2 matching 7 bases. The CDR3 reads CATSDTGLPNTGELFF. DNA of the CDR3: TGTGCCACCAGTGACACGGGACTACCGAACACCGGGGAGCTGTTTTTT.